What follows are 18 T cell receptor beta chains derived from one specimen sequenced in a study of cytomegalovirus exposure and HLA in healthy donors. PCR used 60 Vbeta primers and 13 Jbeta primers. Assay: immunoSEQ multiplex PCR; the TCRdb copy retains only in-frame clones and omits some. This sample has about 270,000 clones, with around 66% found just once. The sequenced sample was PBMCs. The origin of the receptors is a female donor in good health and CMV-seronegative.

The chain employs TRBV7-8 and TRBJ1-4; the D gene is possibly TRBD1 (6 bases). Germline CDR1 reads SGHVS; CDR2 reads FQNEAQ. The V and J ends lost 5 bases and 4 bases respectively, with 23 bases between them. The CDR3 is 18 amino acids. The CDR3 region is CASSPLQGPAWSNEKLFF. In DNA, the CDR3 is TGTGCCAGCAGCCCGTTACAGGGTCCGGCCTGGAGTAATGAAAAACTGTTTTTT.

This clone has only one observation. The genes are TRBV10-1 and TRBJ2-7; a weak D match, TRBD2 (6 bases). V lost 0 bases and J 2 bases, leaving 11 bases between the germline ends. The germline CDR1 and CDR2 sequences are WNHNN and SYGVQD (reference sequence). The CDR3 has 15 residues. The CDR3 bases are TGCGCCAGCAGTGAGTCAACGGGAGCCCCCTACGAGCAGTACTTC. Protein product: CASSESTGAPYEQYF.

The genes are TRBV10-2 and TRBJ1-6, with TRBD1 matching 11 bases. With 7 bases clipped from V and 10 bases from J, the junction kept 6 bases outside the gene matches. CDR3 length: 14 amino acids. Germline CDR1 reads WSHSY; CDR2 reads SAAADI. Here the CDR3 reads CASTQRTGGSPLHF. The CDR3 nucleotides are TGCGCCAGCACCCAAAGGACAGGGGGCTCACCCCTCCACTTT.

CDR3: CASSVGGGSKQYF. For the CDR3, the DNA is TGTGCCAGCAGCGTAGGGGGCGGGAGCAAGCAGTACTTC. This chain joins TRBV9 and TRBJ2-7; TRBD2 agrees at 7 bases. The CDR3 length is 13 residues. Germline V gene lookup returns CDR1 SGDLS and CDR2 YYNGEE. The V segment lost 0 bases and the J segment 8 bases; nucleotides outside the gene matches: 5. The complete variable domain, with remaining parts taken from reference TRBV9 and TRBJ2-7, reads DSGVTQTPKHLITATGQRVTLRCSPRSGDLSVYWYQQSLDQGLQFLIQYYNGEERAKGNILERFSAQQFPDLHSELNLSSLELGDSALYFCASSVGGGSKQYFGPGTRLTVT.

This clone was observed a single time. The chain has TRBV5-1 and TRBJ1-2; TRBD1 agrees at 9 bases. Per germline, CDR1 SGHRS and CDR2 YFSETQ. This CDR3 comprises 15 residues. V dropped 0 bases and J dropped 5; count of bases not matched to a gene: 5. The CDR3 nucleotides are TGCGCCAGCAGCTTGGCACAGGGGGCAGAGTATGGCTACACCTTC. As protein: CASSLAQGAEYGYTF.

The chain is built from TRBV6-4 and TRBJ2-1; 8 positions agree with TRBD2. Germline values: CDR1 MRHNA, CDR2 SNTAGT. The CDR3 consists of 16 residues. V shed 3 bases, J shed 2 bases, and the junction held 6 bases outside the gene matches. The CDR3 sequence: CASSDLTGGAYNEQFF. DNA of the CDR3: TGTGCCAGCAGTGATCTAACGGGAGGGGCCTACAATGAGCAGTTCTTC.

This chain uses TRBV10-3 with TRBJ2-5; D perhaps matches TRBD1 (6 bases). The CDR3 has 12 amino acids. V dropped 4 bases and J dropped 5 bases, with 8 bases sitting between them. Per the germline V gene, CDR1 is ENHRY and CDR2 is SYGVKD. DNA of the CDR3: TGTGCCATCAGTGCCCAGGGGGAGACCCAGTACTTC. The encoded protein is CAISAQGETQYF.

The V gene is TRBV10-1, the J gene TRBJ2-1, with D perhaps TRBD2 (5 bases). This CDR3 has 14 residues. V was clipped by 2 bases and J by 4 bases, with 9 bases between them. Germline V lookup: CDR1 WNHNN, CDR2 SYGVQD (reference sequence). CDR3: CASSESGLYNEQFF. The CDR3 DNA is TGCGCCAGCAGTGAGAGTGGACTTTACAATGAGCAGTTCTTC.

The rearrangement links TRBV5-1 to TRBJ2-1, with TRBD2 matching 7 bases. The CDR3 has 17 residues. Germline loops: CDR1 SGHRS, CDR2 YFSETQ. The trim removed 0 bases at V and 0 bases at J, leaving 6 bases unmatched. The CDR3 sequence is CASSLGGGEGSYNEQFF. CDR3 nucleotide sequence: TGCGCCAGCAGCTTGGGGGGCGGGGAGGGCTCCTACAATGAGCAGTTCTTC.

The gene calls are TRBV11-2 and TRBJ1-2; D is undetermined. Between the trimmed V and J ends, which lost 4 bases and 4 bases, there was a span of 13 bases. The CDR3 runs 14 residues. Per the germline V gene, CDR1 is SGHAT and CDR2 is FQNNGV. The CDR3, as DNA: TGTGCCAGCAGCTCGATGGGGAGCTTCTATGGCTACACCTTC. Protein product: CASSSMGSFYGYTF.

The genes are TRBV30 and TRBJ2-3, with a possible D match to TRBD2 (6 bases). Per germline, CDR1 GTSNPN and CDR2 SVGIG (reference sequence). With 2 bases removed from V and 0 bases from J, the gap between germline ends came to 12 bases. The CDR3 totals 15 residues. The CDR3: CAWSRGSPSTDTQYF. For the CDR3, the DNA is TGTGCCTGGAGTCGGGGGTCCCCTAGCACAGATACGCAGTATTTT.

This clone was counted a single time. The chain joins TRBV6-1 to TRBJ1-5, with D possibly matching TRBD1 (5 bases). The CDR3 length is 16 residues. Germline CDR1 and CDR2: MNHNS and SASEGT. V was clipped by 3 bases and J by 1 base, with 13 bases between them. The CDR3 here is CASSDGAGLSNQPQHF. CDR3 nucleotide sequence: TGTGCCAGCAGTGATGGGGCAGGGTTGAGCAATCAGCCCCAGCATTTT.

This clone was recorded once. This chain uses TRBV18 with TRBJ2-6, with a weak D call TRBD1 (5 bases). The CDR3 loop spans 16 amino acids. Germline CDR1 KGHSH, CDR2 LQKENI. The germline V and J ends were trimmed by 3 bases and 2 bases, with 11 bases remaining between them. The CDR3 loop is CASSPPGFAGANVLTF. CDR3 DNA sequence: TGTGCCAGCTCACCTCCAGGGTTCGCTGGGGCCAACGTCCTGACTTTC.

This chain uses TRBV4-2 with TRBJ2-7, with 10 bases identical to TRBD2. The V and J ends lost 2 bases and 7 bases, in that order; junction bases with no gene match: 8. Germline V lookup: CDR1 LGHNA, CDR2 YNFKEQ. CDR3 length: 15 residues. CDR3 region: CASSQREREGREQYF. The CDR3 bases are TGTGCCAGCAGCCAACGTGAGCGGGAGGGCAGGGAGCAGTACTTC.

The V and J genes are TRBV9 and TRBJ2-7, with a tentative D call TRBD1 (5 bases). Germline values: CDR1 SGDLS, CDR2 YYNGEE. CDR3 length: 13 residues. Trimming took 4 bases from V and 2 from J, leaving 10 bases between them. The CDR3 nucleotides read TGTGCCAGCAGCCGACAGAATACCTACGAGCAGTACTTC. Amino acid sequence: CASSRQNTYEQYF.

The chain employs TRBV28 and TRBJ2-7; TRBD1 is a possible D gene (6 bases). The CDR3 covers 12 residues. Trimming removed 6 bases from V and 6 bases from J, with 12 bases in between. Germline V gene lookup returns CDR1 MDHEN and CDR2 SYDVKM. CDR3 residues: CASSLQGLEQYF. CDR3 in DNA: TGTGCCAGCAGCCTACAGGGCCTCGAGCAGTACTTC.

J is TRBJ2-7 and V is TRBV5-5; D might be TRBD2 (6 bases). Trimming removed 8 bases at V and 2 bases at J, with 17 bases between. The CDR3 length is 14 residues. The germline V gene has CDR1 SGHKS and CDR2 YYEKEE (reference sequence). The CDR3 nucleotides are TGTGCCAGACCCTCACGGAGGGGCCCCTACGAGCAGTACTTC. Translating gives CARPSRRGPYEQYF.

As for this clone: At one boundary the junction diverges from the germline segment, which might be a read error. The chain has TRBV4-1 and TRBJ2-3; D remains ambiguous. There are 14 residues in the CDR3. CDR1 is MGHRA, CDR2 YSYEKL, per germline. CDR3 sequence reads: CASSQVPTPIINFF. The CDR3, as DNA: TGCGCCAGCAGCCAAGTCCCCACCCCTATCATTAACTTTTTT.